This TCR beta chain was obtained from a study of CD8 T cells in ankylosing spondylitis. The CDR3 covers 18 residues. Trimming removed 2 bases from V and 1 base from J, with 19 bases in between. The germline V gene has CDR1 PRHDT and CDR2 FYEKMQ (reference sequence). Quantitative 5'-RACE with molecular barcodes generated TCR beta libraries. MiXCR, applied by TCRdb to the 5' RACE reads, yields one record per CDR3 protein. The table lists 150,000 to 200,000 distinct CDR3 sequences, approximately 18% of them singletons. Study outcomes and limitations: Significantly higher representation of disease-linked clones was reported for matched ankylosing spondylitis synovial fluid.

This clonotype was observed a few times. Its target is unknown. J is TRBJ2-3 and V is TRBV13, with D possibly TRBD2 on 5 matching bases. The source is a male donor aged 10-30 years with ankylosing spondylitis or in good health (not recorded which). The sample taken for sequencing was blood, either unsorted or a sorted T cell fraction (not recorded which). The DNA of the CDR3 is TGTGCCAGCAGCTTATTCCCCAGACTAAAGAACCGCACAGATACGCAGTATTTT. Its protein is CASSLFPRLKNRTDTQYF.